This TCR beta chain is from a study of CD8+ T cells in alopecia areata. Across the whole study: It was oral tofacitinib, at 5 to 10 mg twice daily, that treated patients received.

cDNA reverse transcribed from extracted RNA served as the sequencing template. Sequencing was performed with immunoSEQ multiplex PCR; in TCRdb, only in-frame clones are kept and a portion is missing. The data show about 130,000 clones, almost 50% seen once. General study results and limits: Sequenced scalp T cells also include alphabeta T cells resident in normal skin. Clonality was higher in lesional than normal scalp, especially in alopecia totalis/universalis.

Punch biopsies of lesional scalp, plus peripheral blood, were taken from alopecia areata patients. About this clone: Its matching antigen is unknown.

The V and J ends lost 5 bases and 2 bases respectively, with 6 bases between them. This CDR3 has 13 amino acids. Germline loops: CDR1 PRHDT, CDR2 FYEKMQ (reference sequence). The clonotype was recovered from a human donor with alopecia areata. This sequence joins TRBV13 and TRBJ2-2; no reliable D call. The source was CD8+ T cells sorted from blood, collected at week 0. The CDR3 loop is CASSHSNTGELFF. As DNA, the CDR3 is TGTGCCAGCAGCCATTCCAACACCGGGGAGCTGTTTTTT.